This TCR beta chain was identified during a study of CXCR3-negative and CXCR3-positive naive CD8 T cells (dated by TCRdb to between 2018 and 2020). Regarding the complete study: In total, approximately 150 million TRB reads were obtained, corresponding to roughly 1.5 +/- 0.3 million reads per library. Naive subsets from 5 or 6 donors and memory cells from 3 donors were included in the TRBV-TRBJ cluster analysis. Diversity and physicochemical repertoire analyses covered roughly ten donors pooled from two independent experiments. The research as a whole found: Comparably high repertoire diversity was found in both naive subsets, whereas much lower repertoire diversity was found in memory CD8+ T cells. CXCR3 expression partially decreased after cryopreservation, so most assays used freshly isolated PBMCs. Because surface CD5, which has been linked to self-reactivity in mice, was comparable between naive subsets, TCR interaction strength was also inferred from TRB CDR3 physicochemical properties. Within the same donor, TRBV-TRBJ usage looked similar between naive CXCR3-negative and CXCR3-positive cells, but memory cells had distinct patterns.

For each CD8+ T cell subset, flow sorting was done in triplicate, and 300,000 to 350,000 cells per subset went directly into RLT lysis buffer. Standard density gradient centrifugation was used to isolate peripheral blood mononuclear cells from buffy coats. Total RNA was extracted from sorted cells with an RNeasy Mini Kit. Points on this clonotype: Its binding antigen is unknown.

Counted from cysteine to phenylalanine, this CDR3 has 15 amino acids. This entry has no DNA. Reading the germline V gene gives CDR1 MDHEN and CDR2 SYDVKM. The data were produced on a NextSeq 550. The Human TCR Profiling Kit (MiLaboratory) was used to make UMI-labeled 5' RACE TRB cDNA libraries. cDNA synthesis used the entire amount of extracted RNA, and PCR amplification then used the entire amount of cDNA produced. Libraries were prepared in parallel with an identical number of PCR cycles. The published analysis was carried out like this. MIGEC and MiXCR extracted about 54,000 +/- 9,700 unique UMI-labeled TRB cDNA molecules per library, requiring at least two reads per UMI. An average of approximately 40,000 +/- 10,000 functional in-frame TRB CDR3 nucleotide clonotypes without stop codons was found per library. After each sample was downsampled to 5000 UMI-labeled TRB molecules, VDJtools was used to calculate diversity metrics such as normalized Shannon-Wiener and Chao1. VDJtools was used to calculate clonotype-size-weighted physicochemical properties of the central five CDR3 residues, namely interaction energy, strength, volume and Kidera factor 4. One entry per CDR3 protein sequence results from the TCRdb reprocessing of the reads, with DNA left out. TCRdb assigned the V and J calls; the authors' analysis was not used. This sample's table contains tens of thousands of distinct CDR3 sequences. Roughly 10% of the sample is in the top ten clones.

This clonotype was sampled from a human donor in good health. Some clones in this sample may be carry-over from other donors' samples. Rearrangement joined TRBV28 to TRBJ1-4; TCRdb's D gene call, TRBD1, goes unchecked for lack of DNA. The specimen sequenced was memory CD8+ T cells from blood. The label giving this sample's cell subset or site can be read as: conventional CD8+ memory T cells (TMEM), sorted as controls. The encoded CDR3 is CASSKRQATNEKLFF.